The 15 T cell receptor beta chains listed next were all sequenced from one sample in a study of a mutant IDH1 vaccine in newly diagnosed glioma. Sequencing was performed with immunoSEQ multiplex PCR; in TCRdb, only in-frame clones are kept and a portion is missing. The sample yields 70,000 or so clones, approximately 86% seen once. Time point defined: week 35, safety follow-up. Each dose delivered 300 ug of mutant IDH1 20-mer peptide subcutaneously with imiquimod. Their antigen targets remain unknown. The starting material was PBMCs, obtained from a glioma patient whose treatment included an IDH1 peptide vaccine. The receptors derive from a man aged 30 to 39 with glioma.

The DNA of the CDR3 is TGTGCCAGCAGTGAGTGGACAGGGAGAAATCAGCCCCAGCATTTT. This codes for CASSEWTGRNQPQHF. This sequence joins TRBV2 and TRBJ1-5, with 8 bases that match TRBD1. V shed 3 bases, J shed 4 bases, and the junction held 5 bases outside the gene matches. The CDR3 is 15 residues long. Germline V lookup: CDR1 SNHLY, CDR2 FYNNEI.

Here the CDR3 reads CASSVTEAFF. The CDR3 nucleotides read TGTGCCAGCAGTGTAACAGAAGCTTTCTTT. This chain links TRBV6-1 with TRBJ1-1, with D unclear. Germline CDR1 is MNHNS and CDR2 is SASEGT. CDR3 length: 10 residues. Between the trimmed V and J ends, which lost 4 bases and 8 bases, there was a span of 5 bases.

V usage is TRBV5-4 and J usage is TRBJ2-3, with TRBD2 matching 7 bases. With 4 bases clipped from V and 5 bases from J, the junction kept 10 bases outside the gene matches. This CDR3 is built from 15 residues. Germline CDR1 SGHNT, CDR2 YYREEE (reference sequence). Here the CDR3 DNA reads TGTGCCAGCAGCCCTGGGGGAGGGCGAGTAGATACGCAGTATTTT. Encoded protein: CASSPGGGRVDTQYF.

The CDR3 is CASSLVREVLENSPLHF. In DNA form, the CDR3 reads TGTGCCAGCAGCTTGGTTAGGGAAGTTCTGGAGAATTCACCCCTCCACTTT. The J gene is TRBJ1-6, the V gene TRBV5-8; D is unresolved. This CDR3 is built from 17 residues. The germline V gene encodes CDR1 SGHTS and CDR2 YDEGEE. V lost 0 bases, J lost 7 bases, and 17 bases lay in between.

This chain uses TRBV10-3 with TRBJ1-1, with 7 bases fitting TRBD1. V lost 6 bases and J lost 6; bases outside the gene matches: 7. This CDR3 is 13 amino acids long. Germline lookup yields CDR1 ENHRY and CDR2 SYGVKD. The CDR3: CAIRVDRTSEAFF. CDR3 bases: TGTGCCATCAGGGTGGACAGGACGTCTGAAGCTTTCTTT.

By share, this clone ranks as medium-sized. CDR3 residues: CASSPMMGYNLNTEAFF. CDR3 DNA: TGTGCCAGCAGCCCGATGATGGGATACAATCTTAACACTGAAGCTTTCTTT. J is TRBJ1-1 and V is TRBV4-2; no clear D. V was shortened by 4 bases and J by 2 bases, with 20 bases between the two germline ends. The germline CDR1 and CDR2 sequences are LGHNA and YNFKEQ. The CDR3 sequence is 17 residues long.

The rearrangement uses TRBV7-9 and TRBJ2-1; possible D gene TRBD2, 6 bases. Deletions cut 5 bases from V and 6 bases from J, with 20 bases between. In germline, CDR1 is SEHNR, CDR2 FQNEAQ (reference sequence). The CDR3 has 16 residues. Here the CDR3 reads CASSDPGGVLLNEQFF. The CDR3 DNA reads TGTGCCAGCAGCGACCCCGGGGGTGTCCTTCTCAATGAGCAGTTCTTC.

This chain uses TRBV18 with TRBJ1-5; 8 positions match TRBD1. V was clipped by 3 bases and J by 5 bases; unmatched bases: 3. Germline CDR1 is KGHSH and CDR2 is LQKENI. The CDR3 extends over 14 amino acids. CDR3 sequence (DNA): TGTGCCAGCTCACCGGCACAGGGGGATCAGCCCCAGCATTTT. Its translation: CASSPAQGDQPQHF. Full variable domain (missing parts from reference TRBV18 and TRBJ1-5): NAGVMQNPRHLVRRRGQEARLRCSPMKGHSHVYWYRQLPEEGLKFMVYLQKENIIDESGMPKERFSAEFPKEGPSILRIQQVVRGDSAAYFCASSPAQGDQPQHFGDGTRLSIL.

This sequence joins TRBV6-4 and TRBJ1-5; no clear D. The germline V and J ends were trimmed by 6 bases and 4 bases, with 10 bases remaining between them. The CDR3 runs 13 residues. The germline V gene encodes CDR1 MRHNA and CDR2 SNTAGT. CDR3 nucleotide sequence: TGTGCCAGCAGCCAATTCCAAAATCAGCCCCAGCATTTT. This sequence encodes CASSQFQNQPQHF.

This clone has just a few counts. The genes are TRBV5-6 and TRBJ2-3, with D possibly matching TRBD2 (6 bases). Trimming shortened V by 4 bases and J by 5 bases, and 17 bases separated the two germline ends. The CDR3 length is 15 residues. The germline V gene encodes CDR1 SGHDT and CDR2 YYEEEE. The CDR3 nucleotides read TGTGCCAGCAGCCTAGGGACTGCCGGGGGAGATACGCAGTATTTT. This encodes CASSLGTAGGDTQYF.

This clone came up a few times. The gene calls are TRBV30 and TRBJ1-1, with D hard to call. Trimming took off 2 bases at V and 7 bases at J, with 8 bases between the two ends. The CDR3 loop spans 11 amino acids. CDR1 and CDR2 from the germline V gene are GTSNPN and SVGIG (reference sequence). CDR3 nucleotides: TGTGCCTGGAGTTTCATGAATGAAGCTTTCTTT. As protein: CAWSFMNEAFF.

The gene calls are TRBV15 and TRBJ2-3; the D gene is possibly TRBD2 (6 bases). Germline values: CDR1 LNHNV, CDR2 YYDKDF (reference sequence). The germline V and J ends were trimmed by 0 bases and 4 bases, with 17 bases remaining between them. The CDR3 extends over 17 amino acids. As DNA, the CDR3 is TGTGCCACCAGCAGAGAGCGGGGCAAGCGGATCCCAGATACGCAGTATTTT. This gives the protein CATSRERGKRIPDTQYF.

This clone has a handful of counts. CDR3 protein: CATWGPLRQGYTF. The CDR3 DNA reads TGTGCCACCTGGGGTCCTCTCCGACAGGGCTACACCTTC. The J gene is TRBJ1-2, the V gene TRBV25-1; TRBD1 is a possible D gene (5 bases). Trimming removed 10 bases from V and 8 bases from J, with 20 bases in between. The CDR3 loop spans 13 amino acids. Germline loops: CDR1 MGHDK, CDR2 SYGVNS.

This chain links TRBV5-1 with TRBJ2-5; the match to TRBD2 covers 7 bases. The V gene end was trimmed by 1 base and the J gene end by 5 bases; junction bases not matched to a gene: 8. CDR1 is SGHRS and CDR2 is YFSETQ in the germline V gene. CDR3 length equals 15 residues. The CDR3 protein is CASSLLGTIEETQYF. Written as DNA, the CDR3 is TGCGCCAGCAGCTTGCTCGGGACTATTGAGGAGACCCAGTACTTC.

The chain combines TRBV2 with TRBJ1-2; D might be TRBD1 (5 bases). Trimming left V 7 bases short and J 3 bases short, with 15 bases between. The CDR3 is made up of 14 amino acids. Per germline, CDR1 SNHLY and CDR2 FYNNEI. The CDR3 loop reads CASNSPSGHYGYTF. CDR3 sequence (DNA): TGTGCCAGCAACTCCCCCTCAGGGCACTATGGCTACACCTTC.